This passage covers 6 T cell receptor beta chains from one sample sequenced in a study of regulatory T cells in long-lasting Graves disease. Time point given: newly diagnosed GD, antithyroid drugs for less than 3 months. With RNA extracted from PBMCs as input, the TCR library was made. Through Arm-PCR of CDR3 regions and iRepertoire HTBI primers, TCR beta libraries were built. TCRdb re-derived calls from the multiplex PCR reads in MiXCR, one entry per CDR3 protein. This sample has fewer than 350,000 distinct CDR3 sequences, with 18% found just once. The sequenced sample was peripheral blood mononuclear cells (PBMCs), obtained at new diagnosis, from a patient treated with antithyroid drugs. The receptors here all came from a female donor with Graves disease.

This clonotype showed up many times. An end of the junction differs from the germline gene, which may be a read error. The chain carries TRBV5-1 and TRBJ1-5; a possible D gene is TRBD1 (6 bases). The V gene's germline CDR1 is SGHRS and CDR2 YFSETQ. The CDR3 consists of 17 residues. CDR3 nucleotides: TGTGCCAGCAGCTTGTCCGACAGGTCATATAGCAATCAGCCCCAGCATTTT. Its translation is CASSLSDRSYSNQPQHF.

Regarding this clonotype: It may be a read error: a sequence one base away is much more abundant. The rearrangement uses TRBV19 and TRBJ1-3; 7 bases map to TRBD1. CDR1 is LNHDA, CDR2 SQIVND, per germline (reference sequence). The CDR3 has 16 amino acids. Unmatched junction bases numbered 7, after V lost 5 bases and J lost 0 bases. The CDR3 is CASSEPGQTSGNTIYF. The CDR3 nucleotides read TGTGCCAGTAGTGAACCGGGACAGACCTCTGGAAACACCATATATTTT.

In its sample, this clonotype was seen many times. The chain combines TRBV27 with TRBJ2-7, with unresolved D. Germline V lookup: CDR1 MNHEY, CDR2 SMNVEV (reference sequence). Between the trimmed V and J ends, which lost 5 bases and 1 base, there was a span of 9 bases. This CDR3 has 13 amino acids. The CDR3: CASSKTRSYEQYF. The CDR3 DNA is TGTGCCAGCAGTAAGACAAGGTCCTACGAGCAGTACTTC.

This clonotype was observed many times. The genes are TRBV2 and TRBJ1-1; D unclear. The CDR3 runs 15 residues. The germline gives CDR1 SNHLY, CDR2 FYNNEI. With 1 base removed from V and 5 bases from J, the gap between germline ends came to 14 bases. The CDR3 nucleotides are TGTGCCAGCAGTGAAGGGGTCCTCCCGGGAACTGAAGCTTTCTTT. It codes for CASSEGVLPGTEAFF.

This clonotype was seen a handful of times. This could be a read error, since a much larger clone is one nucleotide away. It is likely a read error, because the conserved phenylalanine at the end of the CDR3 is missing. This chain joins TRBV12-3 or TRBV12-4 and TRBJ1-5; D is unclear. The CDR3 length is 14 residues. V was cut by 3 bases and J by 2 bases, with 8 bases left in between. CDR3 amino acids: CASSFRRGNQPQHL. CDR3 in DNA: TGTGCCAGCAGTTTCCGCCGGGGCAATCAGCCCCAGCATCTT.

This clonotype occurred many times. The chain uses TRBV6-5 and TRBJ2-7, with no clear D. The V end was cut by 2 bases, the J end by 0 bases, with 11 bases between. The germline V gene has CDR1 MNHEY and CDR2 SVGAGI. This CDR3 has 15 amino acids. The CDR3 coding sequence is TGTGCCAGCAGTTACGTGGGCCGGAGCTCCTACGAGCAGTACTTC. Protein product: CASSYVGRSSYEQYF.